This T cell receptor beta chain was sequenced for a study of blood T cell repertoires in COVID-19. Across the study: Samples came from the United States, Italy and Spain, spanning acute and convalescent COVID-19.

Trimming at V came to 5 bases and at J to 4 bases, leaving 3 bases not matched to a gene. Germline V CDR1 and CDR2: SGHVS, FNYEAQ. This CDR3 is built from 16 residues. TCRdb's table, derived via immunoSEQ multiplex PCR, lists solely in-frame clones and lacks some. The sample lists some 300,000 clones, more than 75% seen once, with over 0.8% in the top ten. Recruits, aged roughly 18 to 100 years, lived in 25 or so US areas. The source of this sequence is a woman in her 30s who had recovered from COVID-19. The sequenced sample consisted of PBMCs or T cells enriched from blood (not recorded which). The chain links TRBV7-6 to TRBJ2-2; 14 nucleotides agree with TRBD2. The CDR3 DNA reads TGTGCCAGCAGCCTCGGACTAGCGGGGGGCACCGGGGAGCTGTTTTTT. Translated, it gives CASSLGLAGGTGELFF.